The 31 T cell receptor beta chains below all came from one sample that was sequenced in a study of T cells after yellow fever vaccination. MiXCR was run by TCRdb on the 5' RACE reads, yielding one entry per CDR3 protein. This table holds around 120,000 distinct CDR3 sequences, roughly 7.9% found once. Material: CD4+ T cells sorted from PBMCs, obtained approximately 47 days after the first yellow fever vaccination. The source is a man between 18 and 29 years old who received the YFV17D yellow fever vaccine.

The chain combines TRBV18 with TRBJ2-7; 7 positions match TRBD1. Germline V gene data show CDR1 as KGHSH and CDR2 as LQKENI. The V and J ends lost 0 bases and 6 bases, in that order; junction bases with no gene match: 8. CDR3 length: 15 residues. CDR3 region: CASSPPGQPRGEQYF. CDR3 DNA: TGTGCCAGCTCACCACCGGGACAGCCTAGGGGCGAGCAGTACTTC.

This clonotype was counted ten times or more. This chain connects TRBV7-9 to TRBJ2-3; D gene unclear. The V end lost 7 bases, the J end lost 5 bases, and 10 bases lay between the germline ends. The CDR3 has 12 residues. The germline V gene encodes CDR1 SEHNR and CDR2 FQNEAQ (reference sequence). CDR3 coding DNA: TGTGCCAGCACCCTGGACGTAGATACGCAGTATTTT. It specifies CASTLDVDTQYF.

This clonotype came up many times. V and J are TRBV21-1 and TRBJ1-1. TRBV21-1 is tagged as a pseudogene. This CDR3 contains 12 residues. The CDR3 region has the DNA TGTGCCAGCAGCCACAAGGACACTGAAGCTTTCTTT. Its protein is CASSHKDTEAFF.

The sample holds a few counts of this clonotype. The V and J genes are TRBV10-3 and TRBJ2-2; D possibly corresponds to TRBD1 (6 bases). Germline V lookup: CDR1 ENHRY, CDR2 SYGVKD. Trimming removed 6 bases at V and 5 bases at J, with 13 bases between. The CDR3 covers 14 residues. CDR3 sequence: CAIRGQGRTGELFF. CDR3 bases: TGTGCCATCAGGGGGCAGGGGCGGACCGGGGAGCTGTTTTTT.

This clonotype was recorded many times. The chain uses TRBV6-2 or TRBV6-3 and TRBJ1-2; no reliable D call. CDR3 size: 12 residues. The V end lost 6 bases, the J end lost 5 bases, and 10 bases lay between the germline ends. Germline lookup yields CDR1 MNHEY and CDR2 SVGEGT. DNA for the CDR3: TGTGCCAGCAGAGGCGGAAATTATGGCTACACCTTC. This sequence encodes CASRGGNYGYTF.

This chain links TRBV11-3 with TRBJ1-5; D gene ambiguous. Germline lookup yields CDR1 SGHNT and CDR2 YENEEA. This CDR3 comprises 18 residues. V was trimmed by 1 base and J by 2 bases, leaving 18 bases between them. CDR3 coding DNA: TGTGCCAGCAGCTTAGTAGGAGCGGGGTCGGGTGGCAATCAGCCCCAGCATTTT. As protein: CASSLVGAGSGGNQPQHF.

In this sample, this clonotype turned up many times. The genes are TRBV7-2 and TRBJ1-5, with D tentatively TRBD1 (5 bases). This CDR3 spans 15 amino acids. V lost 5 bases to trimming and J lost 2 bases, with 13 bases between them. Germline values: CDR1 SGHTA, CDR2 FQGNSA. The CDR3 sequence is CASSNRGGGNQPQHF. In nucleotides, the CDR3 is TGTGCCAGCAGCAATCGTGGGGGTGGCAATCAGCCCCAGCATTTT.

This clonotype showed up many times. The chain has TRBV5-5 and TRBJ2-7; 7 bases are shared with TRBD1. CDR1 and CDR2 (germline): SGHKS, YYEKEE (reference sequence). This CDR3 region has 13 residues. Trimming took 7 bases from V and 3 from J; bases not matched to a gene: 7. The CDR3 DNA is TGTGCCAGCGGGACAGATCACCTCTACGAGCAGTACTTC. This translates into CASGTDHLYEQYF.

In this sample, this clonotype turned up many times. The J gene is TRBJ2-2, the V gene TRBV12-3 or TRBV12-4, with D maybe TRBD2 (5 bases). The CDR3 loop spans 13 amino acids. V was cut by 8 bases and J by 7 bases, with 14 bases left in between. The CDR3 DNA reads TGTGCCAGCCGATCGGGGTACCACGGGGAGCTGTTTTTT. Residues: CASRSGYHGELFF.

Details on this clonotype: Given a much more abundant clone one base away, this may be a read error. The chain is built from TRBV11-2 and TRBJ2-1; D may be TRBD2 (5 bases). Germline values: CDR1 SGHAT, CDR2 FQNNGV. Trimming left V 5 bases short and J 10 bases short, with 18 bases between. The CDR3 contains 14 residues. CDR3 amino acids: CASSPRTLVFEQFF. In DNA form, the CDR3 reads TGTGCCAGCAGCCCAAGGACTCTTGTATTCGAGCAGTTCTTC.

Ten or more counts support this clonotype. The J gene is TRBJ1-3, the V gene TRBV5-1; D gene uncertain. This CDR3 spans 14 amino acids. The V end lost 4 bases, the J end lost 0 bases, and 8 bases lay between the germline ends. Germline assignment: CDR1 SGHRS and CDR2 YFSETQ. CDR3 amino acids: CASSPQDSGNTIYF. Here the CDR3 DNA reads TGCGCCAGCAGCCCGCAGGACTCTGGAAACACCATATATTTT.

This clonotype was counted many times. The rearrangement joins TRBV7-9 to TRBJ1-1; 9 bases are a match to TRBD1. Per germline, CDR1 SEHNR and CDR2 FQNEAQ (reference sequence). The CDR3 spans 15 residues. V shed 1 base and J 5 bases; nucleotides not matched to a gene: 5. Here the CDR3 reads CASSLGDRESTEAFF. CDR3 nucleotides: TGTGCCAGCAGCTTAGGGGACAGGGAAAGTACTGAAGCTTTCTTT.

This clonotype was recorded at least ten times. The chain joins TRBV3-1 to TRBJ2-3; no firm D call. The germline V and J ends were trimmed by 1 base and 1 base, with 3 bases remaining between them. Germline V lookup: CDR1 LGHDT, CDR2 YNNKEL (reference sequence). The CDR3 covers 13 residues. The CDR3 DNA reads as TGTGCCAGCAGCCAAGCTGGCACAGATACGCAGTATTTT. Translating gives CASSQAGTDTQYF.

There are many counts of this clonotype. The V call is TRBV20-1, the J call TRBJ2-3; 9 bases fit TRBD2. Per germline, CDR1 DFQATT and CDR2 SNEGSKA (reference sequence). This CDR3 region has 15 residues. V gave up 0 bases and J gave up 6 bases; unmatched junction bases: 7. The CDR3 protein is CSARESRRGGDTQYF. In nucleotides, the CDR3 is TGCAGTGCTAGAGAATCAAGGCGGGGGGGTGATACGCAGTATTTT.

This clonotype has at least ten counts. The V gene is TRBV10-3, the J gene TRBJ1-1, with D possibly TRBD1 on 6 matching bases. This CDR3 region has 13 residues. CDR1 and CDR2 from the germline V gene are ENHRY and SYGVKD. V dropped 1 base and J dropped 7 bases, with 10 bases sitting between them. CDR3 coding DNA: TGTGCCATCAGTGAGTGGCAGGGGCTTGAAGCTTTCTTT. It codes for CAISEWQGLEAFF.

The table lists this clonotype with a few counts. The V and J genes are TRBV11-2 and TRBJ1-2; TRBD1 aligns across 7 bases. There are 19 residues in the CDR3. Trimming cost V 2 bases and J 6 bases; bases outside gene matches: 21. The V gene's germline CDR1 is SGHAT and CDR2 FQNNGV. The CDR3 nucleotides are TGTGCCAGCAGCTTACGATCACGGGGCAGGGGGACTGGTCAGGATGGCTACACCTTC. Translating gives CASSLRSRGRGTGQDGYTF. Using reference TRBV11-2 and TRBJ1-2 for the parts outside the CDR3, the full variable domain is EAGVAQSPRYKIIEKRQSVAFWCNPISGHATLYWYQQILGQGPKLLIQFQNNGVVDDSQLPKDRFSAERLKGVDSTLKIQPAKLEDSAVYLCASSLRSRGRGTGQDGYTFGSGTRLTVV.

This clonotype appeared many times. The rearrangement links TRBV5-1 to TRBJ1-6, with 8 nucleotides matching TRBD1. CDR1 and CDR2 (germline): SGHRS, YFSETQ. With 4 bases clipped from V and 7 bases from J, the junction kept 10 bases outside the gene matches. There are 16 residues in the CDR3. The DNA of the CDR3 is TGCGCCAGCAGCGAGCTAGACAGGGGCCCAAATTCACCCCTCCACTTT. Translated: CASSELDRGPNSPLHF.

This rearrangement joins TRBV7-2 to TRBJ1-1, with TRBD1 as a possible D gene (5 bases). The CDR3 loop spans 16 amino acids. Germline assignment: CDR1 SGHTA and CDR2 FQGNSA. V lost 0 bases to trimming and J lost 0 bases, with 11 bases between them. This CDR3 reads CASSLAGQGLNTEAFF. The CDR3 bases are TGTGCCAGCAGCTTAGCGGGGCAGGGCTTGAACACTGAAGCTTTCTTT.

This clonotype was seen at least ten times. This chain uses TRBV7-2 with TRBJ2-3; 11 bases fit TRBD1. This CDR3 spans 14 amino acids. V trimming: 4 bases; J trimming: 8 bases; junction bases outside the gene matches: 5. Germline V gene data show CDR1 as SGHTA and CDR2 as FQGNSA. In DNA form, the CDR3 reads TGTGCCAGCAGCTCCGGACAGGGGGCTGGTACGCAGTATTTT. Translation gives CASSSGQGAGTQYF.

The table lists this clonotype with a few counts. V usage is TRBV5-1 and J usage is TRBJ1-6; possible D gene TRBD1, 5 bases. Trimming left V 1 base short and J 1 base short, with 9 bases between. There are 16 residues in the CDR3. The germline V gene encodes CDR1 SGHRS and CDR2 YFSETQ. CDR3 bases: TGCGCCAGCAGCTTGATAGGGGAGTCCTATAATTCACCCCTCCACTTT. Its protein product is CASSLIGESYNSPLHF.

This clonotype was detected ten times or more. The genes are TRBV6-5 and TRBJ1-2; 7 nucleotides line up with TRBD1. This CDR3 contains 13 residues. V dropped 6 bases and J dropped 5; count of bases not matched to a gene: 6. Germline CDR1 is MNHEY and CDR2 is SVGAGI. In nucleotides, the CDR3 is TGTGCCAGCAGCCAGGGGGGAACTTATGGCTACACCTTC. Translated: CASSQGGTYGYTF.

At least ten counts were recorded for this clonotype. The chain uses TRBV5-1 and TRBJ2-7; D gene uncertain. Trimming cost V 4 bases and J 3 bases, with 17 bases left between them. Germline-derived CDR1 and CDR2 are SGHRS and YFSETQ. This CDR3 has 15 amino acids. In nucleotides, the CDR3 is TGCGCCAGCAGCCATCCCCCCCCCCACGACTACGAGCAGTACTTC. Its translation is CASSHPPPHDYEQYF.

This clonotype was counted many times. The chain uses TRBV7-9 and TRBJ1-2, with D tentatively TRBD1 (5 bases). Trimming pared 1 base from V and 5 bases from J, leaving 14 bases between. Looked up from germline, CDR1 is SEHNR and CDR2 is FQNEAQ (reference sequence). The CDR3 is 15 residues long. The CDR3 reads CASSLDARVGYGYTF. In DNA, the CDR3 is TGTGCCAGCAGCTTAGACGCCAGGGTGGGGTATGGCTACACCTTC.

This clonotype was picked up many times. The chain carries TRBV5-1 and TRBJ2-1; D may be TRBD1 (6 bases). Trimming stripped 0 bases from V and 5 bases from J, with 15 bases between. Germline CDR1 reads SGHRS; CDR2 reads YFSETQ. The CDR3 loop spans 16 amino acids. CDR3 sequence (DNA): TGCGCCAGCAGCTTGGCCGTCCAGGGGTACAACAATGAGCAGTTCTTC. It encodes CASSLAVQGYNNEQFF.

This clonotype was seen ten or more times. The chain combines TRBV5-6 with TRBJ2-7; D call uncertain. There are 13 residues in the CDR3. CDR1 and CDR2 from the germline V gene are SGHDT and YYEEEE. Trimming stripped 2 bases from V and 0 bases from J, with 6 bases between. CDR3 nucleotide sequence: TGTGCCAGCAGCTTAGTCGTCTCCTACGAGCAGTACTTC. Protein product: CASSLVVSYEQYF.

This clonotype was recorded at least ten times. V is TRBV27 and J is TRBJ1-2; weak D call: TRBD1 (5 bases). Deletions cut 3 bases from V and 6 bases from J, with 26 bases between. This CDR3 contains 18 residues. Germline CDR1 is MNHEY and CDR2 is SMNVEV (reference sequence). CDR3 in DNA: TGTGCCAGCAGTTTCGTCGGCTTTGGGACCGGAGCAGGGAATGGCTACACCTTC. Translation: CASSFVGFGTGAGNGYTF.

V gene TRBV12-3 or TRBV12-4 combines with J gene TRBJ1-5, with D unresolved. V lost 5 bases and J 2 bases, leaving 13 bases between the germline ends. The CDR3 spans 15 residues. DNA for the CDR3: TGTGCCAGCAGTCCGGCCAGGAGGGGCAATCAGCCCCAGCATTTT. Translated: CASSPARRGNQPQHF.

There are many counts of this clonotype. This sequence joins TRBV4-3 and TRBJ1-2; no reliable D call. Germline lookup yields CDR1 LGHNA and CDR2 YSLEER. CDR3 size: 15 residues. V shed 0 bases and J shed 4 bases, with 12 bases lying between them. The CDR3 region is CASSQEGFPAYGYTF. The CDR3 bases are TGCGCCAGCAGCCAAGAGGGCTTCCCAGCCTATGGCTACACCTTC.

This clonotype was seen many times. This chain links TRBV4-3 with TRBJ2-7; D perhaps matches TRBD2 (5 bases). The V and J ends lost 1 base and 2 bases respectively, with 21 bases between them. This CDR3 spans 18 amino acids. Germline V gene sequence: CDR1 LGHNA, CDR2 YSLEER. The CDR3, as DNA: TGCGCCAGCAGCCAAGGCGGGCGCGGGCCCTCTTTGACCTACGAGCAGTACGTC. Translation gives CASSQGGRGPSLTYEQYV.

This clonotype was observed many times. The J gene is TRBJ1-4, the V gene TRBV5-6; possibly TRBD1 for D (5 bases). This CDR3 has 14 amino acids. Trimming stripped 4 bases from V and 11 bases from J, with 18 bases between. Germline CDR1 SGHDT, CDR2 YYEEEE. CDR3 in amino acids: CASSRDGTGGKLFF. CDR3 in DNA: TGTGCCAGCAGCAGGGACGGGACCGGGGGGAAACTGTTTTTT.

There are many counts of this clonotype. The chain employs TRBV5-1 and TRBJ2-1; a weak D match, TRBD2 (5 bases). The CDR3 is 13 residues long. Trimming shortened V by 3 bases and J by 7 bases, and 11 bases separated the two germline ends. Germline V gene data show CDR1 as SGHRS and CDR2 as YFSETQ. The CDR3 bases are TGCGCCAGCAGCTATCGGACTGAAAATGAGCAGTTCTTC. Its protein is CASSYRTENEQFF.